The clone carrying this T cell receptor beta chain has a count of ten or more. The antigen is undetermined. This sample is part of a study of T cells after yellow fever vaccination. Overall study context: Some fractions had low cell numbers, and these were prepared with SMART-Seq v4 Ultra Low Input. Findings and caveats of the study: Overlap between CD4 and CD8 compartments was detected for a small share of clonotypes. Weaker overall, the secondary response nonetheless peaked faster (day 5 versus 15).

In TCRdb, the 5' RACE reads were re-called with MiXCR into one record per CDR3 protein. The sample has approximately 550,000 distinct CDR3 sequences, roughly 12% seen once. V was pared by 2 bases and J by 4 bases, with 11 bases between. The CDR3 totals 14 residues. Germline V gene sequence: CDR1 MNHEY, CDR2 SVGEGT. The starting material was PBMCs, obtained on the day of the yellow fever booster vaccination. The chain uses TRBV6-2 or TRBV6-3 and TRBJ2-5; possible D gene TRBD1, 5 bases. This TCR derives from a man aged 25 to 40 who received the YFV17D yellow fever vaccine. DNA of the CDR3: TGTGCCAGCAGTTACGACGCAGGGCGAGAGACCCAGTACTTC. Translated: CASSYDAGRETQYF.